This TCR beta chain was observed in a study of T cell changes during pregnancy in multiple sclerosis. The method was immunoSEQ multiplex PCR; TCRdb's version includes in-frame clones alone and lacks a portion of them. Here the sample spans under 55,000 clones, roughly 93% being singletons. Germline V CDR1 and CDR2: SNHLY, FYNNEI. CDR3 size: 14 residues. Trimming removed 5 bases at V and 11 bases at J, with 18 bases between. This chain connects TRBV2 to TRBJ2-2, with no clear D. The receptor was isolated from a female donor with multiple sclerosis, enrolled in a pregnancy study. This specimen was peripheral blood, taken in the second trimester of pregnancy. The CDR3 region has the DNA TGTGCCAGCAGTCCCAACCGGTCTGGCGGAGAGCTGTTTTTT. Translated, it gives CASSPNRSGGELFF.